Listed here are 15 T cell receptor beta chains from one sample, sequenced in a study of cytomegalovirus exposure and HLA in healthy donors. Use of 60 Vbeta and 13 Jbeta primers characterized the PCR. Measured with immunoSEQ multiplex PCR; TCRdb has only the in-frame clones, and not every one. The sample carries about 67,000 clones, roughly 77% recorded once. Sequencing was performed on PBMCs. Receptor source: a woman in her 30s in good health and CMV-seronegative.

The rearrangement joins TRBV7-2 to TRBJ2-7, with TRBD2 identical over 13 bases. The germline V gene encodes CDR1 SGHTA and CDR2 FQGNSA. Trimming removed 5 bases from V and 2 bases from J; junction bases left unmatched: 15. CDR3 size: 19 residues. The CDR3 loop reads CASSPKGTSGIGGAYEQYF. CDR3 DNA: TGTGCCAGCAGCCCCAAAGGGACTAGCGGGATAGGGGGAGCCTACGAGCAGTACTTC.

The CDR3 DNA is TGTGCCAGCAGCTTCGGCGGGAGAAATTACGTTGGGAATGAGCAGTTCTTC. Translated, it gives CASSFGGRNYVGNEQFF. The rearrangement joins TRBV7-2 to TRBJ2-1; the match to TRBD2 covers 7 bases. The trim removed 3 bases at V and 7 bases at J, leaving 15 bases unmatched. This CDR3 contains 17 residues. Germline-derived CDR1 and CDR2 are SGHTA and FQGNSA. Looking up the rest from reference TRBV7-2 and TRBJ2-1 gives the full variable domain: GAGVSQSPSNKVTEKGKDVELRCDPISGHTALYWYRQSLGQGLEFLIYFQGNSAPDKSGLPSDRFSAERTGGSVSTLTIQRTQQEDSAVYLCASSFGGRNYVGNEQFFGPGTRLTVL.

The chain combines TRBV6-5 with TRBJ2-1; no clear D gene. CDR1 MNHEY and CDR2 SVGAGI come from the germline V gene. V gave up 5 bases and J gave up 7 bases, with 12 bases separating them. The CDR3 consists of 13 residues. The CDR3 loop is CASSQTYRNEQFF. The CDR3 bases are TGTGCCAGCAGTCAGACTTATAGGAATGAGCAGTTCTTC.

The chain joins TRBV4-1 to TRBJ1-2; D uncertain. The germline V and J ends were trimmed by 4 bases and 6 bases, with 18 bases remaining between them. CDR1 MGHRA and CDR2 YSYEKL come from the germline V gene. CDR3 length equals 15 residues. CDR3 region: CASSPGRPTGHGYTF. As DNA, the CDR3 is TGCGCCAGCAGCCCCGGGAGGCCGACCGGCCATGGCTACACCTTC.

The J gene is TRBJ2-1, the V gene TRBV9, with TRBD2 identical over 12 bases. CDR3 length: 14 amino acids. V shed 4 bases, J shed 9 bases, and the junction held 5 bases outside the gene matches. Germline CDR1 reads SGDLS; CDR2 reads YYNGEE. Here the CDR3 reads CASSPSGREGEQFF. The CDR3 bases are TGTGCCAGCAGCCCTAGCGGGAGGGAGGGTGAGCAGTTCTTC.

This clone was counted a single time. The chain employs TRBV5-4 and TRBJ1-1; 9 bases are a match to TRBD1. This CDR3 comprises 15 residues. The V and J ends lost 5 bases and 6 bases, in that order; junction bases with no gene match: 11. The germline V gene has CDR1 SGHNT and CDR2 YYREEE (reference sequence). CDR3 bases: TGTGCCAGCAGTCCGGGACAGGGACCGGGGGCTGAAGCTTTCTTT. This gives the protein CASSPGQGPGAEAFF.

The chain links TRBV30 to TRBJ1-1, with a tentative D call TRBD1 (5 bases). The germline V gene encodes CDR1 GTSNPN and CDR2 SVGIG (reference sequence). V was clipped by 7 bases and J by 0 bases, with 21 bases between them. The length of the CDR3 is 16 residues. The CDR3 reads CASLPSYLTVNTEAFF. The CDR3 DNA follows: TGTGCCTCTTTGCCCAGCTATCTGACAGTGAACACTGAAGCTTTCTTT. The full variable domain, rest sourced from reference TRBV30 and TRBJ1-1, is SQTIHQWPATLVQPVGSPLSLECTVEGTSNPNLYWYRQAAGRGLQLLFYSVGIGQISSEVPQNLSASRPQDRQFILSSKKLLLSDSGFYLCASLPSYLTVNTEAFFGQGTRLTVV.

The rearrangement links TRBV30 to TRBJ2-3; 10 nucleotides line up with TRBD2. CDR3 length: 14 amino acids. Germline trimming cut 1 base from V and 6 bases from J; bases unmatched to any gene: 4. Looked up from germline, CDR1 is GTSNPN and CDR2 is SVGIG (reference sequence). Written as DNA, the CDR3 is TGTGCCTGGAGTGAAGCGGGGGGGATGGATACGCAGTATTTT. Amino acids: CAWSEAGGMDTQYF.

This chain links TRBV5-1 with TRBJ2-5; 9 bases fit TRBD1. The germline gives CDR1 SGHRS, CDR2 YFSETQ. J gave up 4 bases and V 4 bases, and 2 bases lay outside the gene matches. This CDR3 region has 13 residues. This chain's CDR3 is CASSPTGGETQYF. The CDR3 nucleotides are TGCGCCAGCAGCCCGACAGGGGGAGAGACCCAGTACTTC.

The CDR3: CASLPSGGKYEQYF. For the CDR3, the DNA is TGTGCCAGCCTGCCTAGCGGGGGTAAGTACGAGCAGTACTTC. This rearrangement joins TRBV7-8 to TRBJ2-7; TRBD2 matches at 10 bases. CDR1 is SGHVS, CDR2 FQNEAQ, per germline. CDR3 length: 14 amino acids. Trimming took 8 bases from V and 4 from J; bases not matched to a gene: 8.

V gene TRBV7-8 combines with J gene TRBJ1-5, with 8 bases aligning to TRBD1. V shed 2 bases, J shed 1 base, and the junction held 7 bases outside the gene matches. Germline CDR1 and CDR2: SGHVS and FQNEAQ. The CDR3 length is 17 residues. The CDR3 reads CASSLQGQGGSNQPQHF. CDR3 nucleotide sequence: TGTGCCAGCAGCTTACAAGGACAGGGTGGAAGCAATCAGCCCCAGCATTTT.

This clone was seen more than once but under ten times. It is likely a read error, because the conserved phenylalanine at the end of the CDR3 is missing. This chain connects TRBV7-9 to TRBJ1-2, with TRBD1 as a possible D gene (6 bases). The germline CDR1 and CDR2 sequences are SEHNR and FQNEAQ (reference sequence). The CDR3 spans 13 residues. Trimming stripped 3 bases from V and 2 bases from J, with 7 bases between. CDR3 protein: CASSFGQNYGYTV. The CDR3 nucleotides read TGTGCCAGCAGCTTTGGACAGAACTATGGCTACACCGTC.

CDR3: CASSLDLAGTSEQYF. Written as DNA, the CDR3 is TGCGCCAGCAGCTTGGACCTAGCGGGGACTAGCGAGCAGTACTTC. The chain is built from TRBV5-1 and TRBJ2-7; TRBD2 aligns across 9 bases. This CDR3 is 15 amino acids long. V trimming: 0 bases; J trimming: 6 bases; junction bases outside the gene matches: 7. Germline CDR1 SGHRS, CDR2 YFSETQ.

The CDR3 loop is CAWSTLTSGRHWAYEQYF. The CDR3 nucleotides read TGTGCCTGGAGTACACTGACTAGCGGGAGGCATTGGGCCTACGAGCAGTACTTC. The rearrangement uses TRBV30 and TRBJ2-7; 13 bases map to TRBD2. CDR3 length: 18 amino acids. The germline gives CDR1 GTSNPN, CDR2 SVGIG (reference sequence). V lost 2 bases to trimming and J lost 2 bases; unmatched junction nucleotides: 12. The whole variable domain, filled in from reference TRBV30 and TRBJ2-7, reads SQTIHQWPATLVQPVGSPLSLECTVEGTSNPNLYWYRQAAGRGLQLLFYSVGIGQISSEVPQNLSASRPQDRQFILSSKKLLLSDSGFYLCAWSTLTSGRHWAYEQYFGPGTRLTVT.

The V gene is TRBV7-9, the J gene TRBJ2-5, with D perhaps TRBD2 (5 bases). From germline, CDR1 is SEHNR and CDR2 FQNEAQ (reference sequence). CDR3 size: 14 residues. V was pared by 5 bases and J by 5 bases, with 15 bases between. The CDR3 DNA follows: TGTGCCAGCAGCCCGGAGGACGGCGAGGAGACCCAGTACTTC. The encoded protein is CASSPEDGEETQYF.